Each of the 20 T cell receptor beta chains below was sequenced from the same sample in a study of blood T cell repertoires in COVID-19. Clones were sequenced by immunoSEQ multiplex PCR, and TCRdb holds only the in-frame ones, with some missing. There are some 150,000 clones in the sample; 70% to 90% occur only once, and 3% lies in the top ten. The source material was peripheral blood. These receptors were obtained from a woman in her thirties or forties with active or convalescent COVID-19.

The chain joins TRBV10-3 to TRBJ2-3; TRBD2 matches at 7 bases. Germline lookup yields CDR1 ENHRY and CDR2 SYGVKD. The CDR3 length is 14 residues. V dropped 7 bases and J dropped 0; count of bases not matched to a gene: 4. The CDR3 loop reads CAINTGGSTDTQYF. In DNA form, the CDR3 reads TGTGCCATCAATACGGGGGGTAGCACAGATACGCAGTATTTT.

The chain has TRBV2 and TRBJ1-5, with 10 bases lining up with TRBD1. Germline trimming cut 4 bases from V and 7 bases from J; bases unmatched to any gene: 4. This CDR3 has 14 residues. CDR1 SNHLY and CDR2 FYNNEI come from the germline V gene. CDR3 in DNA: TGTGCCAGCAGTGGACAGGGGGCGAGGCAGCCCCAGCATTTT. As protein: CASSGQGARQPQHF.

The CDR3, as DNA: TGTGCCAGCAGTCCTACCTTCCAGGGGGTGGGCTATGGCTACACCTTC. It codes for CASSPTFQGVGYGYTF. The chain employs TRBV27 and TRBJ1-2, with 7 bases identical to TRBD1. The CDR3 is 16 residues long. V shed 5 bases and J 4 bases; nucleotides not matched to a gene: 13. Germline CDR1 is MNHEY and CDR2 is SMNVEV (reference sequence).

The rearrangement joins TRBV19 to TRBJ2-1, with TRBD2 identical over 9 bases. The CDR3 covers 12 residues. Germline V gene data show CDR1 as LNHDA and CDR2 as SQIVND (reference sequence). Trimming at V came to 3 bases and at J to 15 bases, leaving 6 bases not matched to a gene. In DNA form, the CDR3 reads TGTGCCAGTAGTATGGGACTAGCCCTATTGTTCTTC. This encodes CASSMGLALLFF.

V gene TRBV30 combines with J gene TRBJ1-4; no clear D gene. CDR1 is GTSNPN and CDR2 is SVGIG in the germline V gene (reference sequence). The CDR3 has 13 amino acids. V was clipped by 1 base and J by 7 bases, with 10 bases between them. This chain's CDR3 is CAWSGGSSEKLFF. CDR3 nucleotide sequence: TGTGCCTGGAGTGGAGGGTCCAGTGAAAAACTGTTTTTT.

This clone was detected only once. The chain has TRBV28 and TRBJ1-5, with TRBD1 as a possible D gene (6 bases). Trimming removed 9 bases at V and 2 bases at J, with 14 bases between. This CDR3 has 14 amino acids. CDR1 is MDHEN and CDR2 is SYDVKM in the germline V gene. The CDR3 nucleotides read TGTGCCAGTACGGGGGGCTCGGGCAATCAGCCCCAGCATTTT. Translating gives CASTGGSGNQPQHF.

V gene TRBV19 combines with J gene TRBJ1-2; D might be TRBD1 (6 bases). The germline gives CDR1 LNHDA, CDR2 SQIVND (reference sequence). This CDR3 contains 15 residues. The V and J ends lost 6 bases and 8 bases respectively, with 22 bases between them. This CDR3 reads CASRGGPGVSRGYTF. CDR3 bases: TGTGCCAGTAGGGGGGGGCCGGGCGTATCGAGAGGCTACACCTTC.

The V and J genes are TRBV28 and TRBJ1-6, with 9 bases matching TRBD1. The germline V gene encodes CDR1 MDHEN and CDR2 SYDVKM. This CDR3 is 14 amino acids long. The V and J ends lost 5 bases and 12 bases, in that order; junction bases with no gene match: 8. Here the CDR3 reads CASSRDRAKVPLHF. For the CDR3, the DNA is TGTGCCAGCAGTCGGGACAGGGCTAAGGTACCCCTCCACTTT.

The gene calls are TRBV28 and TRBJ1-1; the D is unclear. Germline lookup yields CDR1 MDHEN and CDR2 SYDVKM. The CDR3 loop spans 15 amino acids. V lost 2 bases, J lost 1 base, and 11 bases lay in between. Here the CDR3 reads CASSLSPRGNTEAFF. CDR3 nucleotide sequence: TGTGCCAGCAGTTTAAGCCCCCGGGGGAACACTGAAGCTTTCTTT.

The CDR3 DNA is TGCGCCAGCAGACAGAGTTACAATCAGGGGCCCCAGCATTTT. This codes for CASRQSYNQGPQHF. V and J are TRBV5-1 and TRBJ1-5; D perhaps matches TRBD1 (5 bases). The V gene lost 5 bases and the J gene lost 9 bases, with 18 bases spanning the gap. Looked up from germline, CDR1 is SGHRS and CDR2 is YFSETQ. The CDR3 runs to 14 residues. Full variable domain (remainder filled in from reference TRBV5-1 and TRBJ1-5): KAGVTQTPRYLIKTRGQQVTLSCSPISGHRSVSWYQQTPGQGLQFLFEYFSETQRNKGNFPGRFSGRQFSNSRSEMNVSTLELGDSALYLCASRQSYNQGPQHFGDGTRLSIL.

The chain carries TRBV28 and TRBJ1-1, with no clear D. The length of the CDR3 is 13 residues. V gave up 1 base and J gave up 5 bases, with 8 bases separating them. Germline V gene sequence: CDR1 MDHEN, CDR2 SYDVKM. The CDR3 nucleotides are TGTGCCAGCAGTTTATTACCAGGAACTGAAGCTTTCTTT. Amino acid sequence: CASSLLPGTEAFF.

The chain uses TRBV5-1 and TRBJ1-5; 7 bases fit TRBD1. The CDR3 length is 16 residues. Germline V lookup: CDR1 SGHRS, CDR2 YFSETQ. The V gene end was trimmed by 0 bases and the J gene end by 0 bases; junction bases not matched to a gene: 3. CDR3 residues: CASSLGGTASNQPQHF. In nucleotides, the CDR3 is TGCGCCAGCAGCTTGGGAGGGACAGCTAGCAATCAGCCCCAGCATTTT.

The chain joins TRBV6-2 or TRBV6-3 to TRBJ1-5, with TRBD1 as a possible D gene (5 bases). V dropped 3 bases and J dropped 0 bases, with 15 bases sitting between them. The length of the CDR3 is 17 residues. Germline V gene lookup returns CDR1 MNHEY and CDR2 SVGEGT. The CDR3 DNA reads TGTGCCAGCAGTTATAGTCCAGGGAAATATAGCAATCAGCCCCAGCATTTT. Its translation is CASSYSPGKYSNQPQHF.

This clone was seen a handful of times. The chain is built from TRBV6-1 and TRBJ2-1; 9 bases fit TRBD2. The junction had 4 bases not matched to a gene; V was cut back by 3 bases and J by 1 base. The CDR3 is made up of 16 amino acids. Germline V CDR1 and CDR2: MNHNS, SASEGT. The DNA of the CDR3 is TGTGCCAGCAGTGATAGCGGGGGAGGGTCCTACAATGAGCAGTTCTTC. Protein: CASSDSGGGSYNEQFF.

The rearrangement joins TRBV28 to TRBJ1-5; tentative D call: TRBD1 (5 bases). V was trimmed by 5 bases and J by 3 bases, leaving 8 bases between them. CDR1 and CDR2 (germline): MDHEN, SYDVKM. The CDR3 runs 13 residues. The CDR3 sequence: CASSTGHNQPQHF. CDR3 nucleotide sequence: TGTGCCAGCAGTACAGGTCACAATCAGCCCCAGCATTTT.

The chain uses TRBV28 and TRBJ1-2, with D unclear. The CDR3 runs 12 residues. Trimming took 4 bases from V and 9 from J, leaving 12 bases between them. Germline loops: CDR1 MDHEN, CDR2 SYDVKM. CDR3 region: CASSSRVLSYTF. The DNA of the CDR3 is TGTGCCAGCAGTTCGCGGGTATTGAGCTACACCTTC.

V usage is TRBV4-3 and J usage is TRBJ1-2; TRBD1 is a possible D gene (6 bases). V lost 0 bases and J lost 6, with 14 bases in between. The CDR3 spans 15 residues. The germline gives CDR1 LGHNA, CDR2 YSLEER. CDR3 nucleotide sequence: TGCGCCAGCAGCCAAGAAGCAAGGGGGGGACATGGCTACACCTTC. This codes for CASSQEARGGHGYTF.

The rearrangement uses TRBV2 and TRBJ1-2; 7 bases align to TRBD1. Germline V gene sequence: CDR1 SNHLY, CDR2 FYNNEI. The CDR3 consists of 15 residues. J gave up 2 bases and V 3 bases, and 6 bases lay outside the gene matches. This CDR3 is CASSDEGGRNYGYTF. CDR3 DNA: TGTGCCAGCAGTGATGAAGGGGGCCGGAACTATGGCTACACCTTC.

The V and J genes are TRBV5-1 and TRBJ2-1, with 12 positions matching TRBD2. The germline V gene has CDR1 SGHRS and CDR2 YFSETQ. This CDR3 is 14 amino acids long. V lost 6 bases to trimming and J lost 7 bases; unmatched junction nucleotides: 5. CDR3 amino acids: CASKTSGSWNEQFF. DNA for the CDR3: TGCGCCAGCAAGACTAGCGGGAGTTGGAATGAGCAGTTCTTC.

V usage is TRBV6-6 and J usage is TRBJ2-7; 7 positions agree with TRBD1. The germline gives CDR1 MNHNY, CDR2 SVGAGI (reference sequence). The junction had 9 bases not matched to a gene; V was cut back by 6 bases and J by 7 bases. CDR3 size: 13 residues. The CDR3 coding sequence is TGTGCCAGCAGAGGGACAGAGGCGGGTGAGCAGTACTTC. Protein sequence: CASRGTEAGEQYF.